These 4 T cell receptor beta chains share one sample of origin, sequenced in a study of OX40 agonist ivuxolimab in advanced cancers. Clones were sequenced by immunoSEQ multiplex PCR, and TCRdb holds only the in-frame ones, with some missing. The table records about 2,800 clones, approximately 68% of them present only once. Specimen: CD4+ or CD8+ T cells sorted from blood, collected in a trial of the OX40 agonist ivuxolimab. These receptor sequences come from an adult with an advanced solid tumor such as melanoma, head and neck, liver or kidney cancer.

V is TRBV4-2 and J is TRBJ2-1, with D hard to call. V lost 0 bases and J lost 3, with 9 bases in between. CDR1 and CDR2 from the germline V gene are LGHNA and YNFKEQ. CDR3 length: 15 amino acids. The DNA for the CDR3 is TGTGCCAGCAGCCAAGACCTCTCCGGCTACAATGAGCAGTTCTTC. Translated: CASSQDLSGYNEQFF.

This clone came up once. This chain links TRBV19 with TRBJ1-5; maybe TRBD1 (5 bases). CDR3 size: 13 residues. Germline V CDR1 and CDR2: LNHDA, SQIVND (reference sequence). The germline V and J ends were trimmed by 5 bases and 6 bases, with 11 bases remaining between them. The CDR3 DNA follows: TGTGCCAGTAGTGAGCAGGGTAGTCAGCCCCAGCATTTT. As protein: CASSEQGSQPQHF.

CDR3 DNA sequence: TGTGCCAGCAGTGTGGCGGGAGCGACCTACGAGCAGTACTTC. Protein: CASSVAGATYEQYF. The chain uses TRBV28 and TRBJ2-7, with 7 bases that match TRBD2. This CDR3 spans 14 amino acids. The V segment lost 5 bases and the J segment 2 bases; nucleotides outside the gene matches: 6. Looked up from germline, CDR1 is MDHEN and CDR2 is SYDVKM.

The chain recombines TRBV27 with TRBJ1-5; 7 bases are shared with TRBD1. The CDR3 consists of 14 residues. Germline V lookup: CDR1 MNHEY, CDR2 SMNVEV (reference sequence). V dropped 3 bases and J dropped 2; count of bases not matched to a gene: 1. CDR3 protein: CASSLGTGNQPQHF. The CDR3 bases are TGTGCCAGCAGTTTGGGGACAGGCAATCAGCCCCAGCATTTT.